This T cell receptor (beta chain) was captured in a study of cytomegalovirus exposure and HLA in healthy donors. About the study: From about 179 million T cells, an earlier analysis saw approximately 110 million unique TCR beta sequences.

Study findings and constraints: Productive status was seen about 90% or about 30% of the time for most TCR beta V segments in an earlier analysis. Analysis was carried out at a later point, and it linked a missense DCLRE1C variant to TCR beta V- and J-gene trimming.

PCR was performed using 60 Vbeta and 13 Jbeta primers. Sequenced by immunoSEQ multiplex PCR; TCRdb stores in-frame clones only, minus some. The sample consists of about 170,000 clones, about 78% of them appearing once. Turning to this clone: Its antigen is not known.

The germline V and J ends were trimmed by 0 bases and 6 bases, with 17 bases remaining between them. The CDR3 spans 16 residues. Germline CDR1 reads SGHKS; CDR2 reads YYEKEE (reference sequence). Sequenced input: PBMCs. The J gene is TRBJ2-3, the V gene TRBV5-5, with D possibly being TRBD2 (5 bases). The receptor was derived from a woman between 50 and 59 years old in good health and CMV-seropositive. CDR3 nucleotides: TGTGCCAGCAGCTTGGGTATCCCGGGGTTTGCGGATACGCAGTATTTT. Residues: CASSLGIPGFADTQYF. The full variable domain, rest sourced from reference TRBV5-5 and TRBJ2-3, is DAGVTQSPTHLIKTRGQQVTLRCSPISGHKSVSWYQQVLGQGPQFIFQYYEKEERGRGNFPDRFSARQFPNYSSELNVNALLLGDSALYLCASSLGIPGFADTQYFGPGTRLTVL.